These T cell receptor beta chains were read from a single sample in a study of T cells in Graves' hyperthyroidism and ophthalmopathy. Using its own MiXCR run on the multiplex PCR reads, TCRdb lists one record per CDR3 protein. The repertoire holds about 260,000 distinct CDR3 sequences, with about 17% as singletons. Sequenced sample: blood. All receptors come from a woman in her late teens or twenties with Graves' ophthalmopathy. The CDR3 runs from the conserved cysteine through the conserved F or W. A D gene is named only where the DNA matches it firmly. Rows give clone size only sometimes, using once, few, many, or a class for an expanded clone.

TRBV27	NA	many	TRBJ2-2	TGTGCCAGCAGTTTACATTGGCGGGTTGGCACCGGGGAGCTGTTTTTT	CASSLHWRVGTGELFF
TRBV20-1	NA	many	TRBJ1-5	TGCAGTGCTAGAGACCACAGGCTACTCAATCAGCCCCAGCATTTT	CSARDHRLLNQPQHF
TRBV12-3/TRBV12-4	NA	once	TRBJ1-1	TGTGCCAGCAGTCTCCTTCCCAGGGTAGAGGCTTTCTTT	CASSLLPRVEAFF
TRBV9	TRBD2	many	TRBJ2-1	TGTGCCAGCAGCCTACCTAGCGGAGGCTACAATGAGCAGTTCTTC	CASSLPSGGYNEQFF
TRBV6-1	TRBD2	NA	TRBJ2-1	TGTGCCAGCAGCGCAGATTTAGCGGGGGGGATCCGGGTTCGCAATGAGCAGTTCTTC	CASSADLAGGIRVRNEQFF
TRBV5-1	NA	NA	TRBJ1-2	TGCGCCAGCAGTCTGGACCCCTCCGGGGGCTACACCTTC	CASSLDPSGGYTF
TRBV19	NA	NA	TRBJ2-1	TGTGCCAGTAGTATATGGAGAACCAATGAGCAGTTCTTC	CASSIWRTNEQFF
TRBV13	TRBD1	many	TRBJ1-2	TGTGCCAGCAGCGAACGTAATTTGGGACAGGGACATGGCTACACCTTC	CASSERNLGQGHGYTF
TRBV20-1	TRBD2	NA	TRBJ2-7	TGCAGTGCTTTGAGCGGGGGATCCTACGAGCAGTACTTC	CSALSGGSYEQYF
TRBV6-1	TRBD2	few	TRBJ2-5	TGTGCCAGCAACGTAGCGGGGGGGCCGTATGAGACCCAGTACTTC	CASNVAGGPYETQYF
TRBV13	TRBD1	many	TRBJ2-7	TGTGCCAGCAGCCTACCGGGACAGATACGAGAACAGTACTTC	CASSLPGQIREQYF
TRBV9	TRBD1	NA	TRBJ1-1	TGTGCCAGCAGCGTAGCTACAGGGGTGGATAACACTGAAGCTTTCTTT	CASSVATGVDNTEAFF
TRBV7-6	NA	few	TRBJ1-2	TGTGCCAGCAGCTCCCCGGGAGCTGGTGGCTACACCTTC	CASSSPGAGGYTF
TRBV2	NA	NA	TRBJ1-2	TGTGCCAGCAGTGACAGGGCTCGCGGCTACACCTTC	CASSDRARGYTF
TRBV7-2	TRBD2	NA	TRBJ2-7	TGTGCCAGCAGCCGAGGGACTAGCGGAACTTACGAGCAGTACTTC	CASSRGTSGTYEQYF
TRBV20-1	TRBD1	few	TRBJ2-2	TGCAGTGCTGGTGCCGGGACAGGGCGGACCGGGGAGCTGTTTTTT	CSAGAGTGRTGELFF
TRBV2	NA	many	TRBJ2-7	TGTGCCAGCAGTGGAGGGGAATACTCCTACGAGCAGTACTTC	CASSGGEYSYEQYF
TRBV11-2	TRBD2	NA	TRBJ2-1	TGTGCCAGCAGCTCCCCGGGACGGGACTACGAGCAGTTCTTC	CASSSPGRDYEQFF
TRBV15	NA	NA	TRBJ2-3	TGTGCCACCAGCAGAGATTCCGCTATTATGCCAGATACGCAGTATTTT	CATSRDSAIMPDTQYF
TRBV20-1	TRBD2	many	TRBJ2-7	TGCAGTGCTAGAGATCTAAGGACTAGCGGGACAGTGGTCCACGAGCAGTACTTC	CSARDLRTSGTVVHEQYF
TRBV29-1	NA	many	TRBJ2-7	TGCAGCGTTGCCGGGACTTCGCAGTACTTC	CSVAGTSQYF
TRBV4-3	NA	many	TRBJ1-1	TGCGCCAGCAGCCAAGAACAGGGTCCGAACACTGAAGCTTTCTTT	CASSQEQGPNTEAFF
TRBV19	NA	many	TRBJ1-1	TGTGCCAGTAGTAAGAATTACGCTGAAGCTTTCTTT	CASSKNYAEAFF